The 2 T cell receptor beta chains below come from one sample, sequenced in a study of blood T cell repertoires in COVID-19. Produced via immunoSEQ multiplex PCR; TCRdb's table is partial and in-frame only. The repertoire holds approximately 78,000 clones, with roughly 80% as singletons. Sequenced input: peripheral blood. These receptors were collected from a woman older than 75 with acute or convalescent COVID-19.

The CDR3 DNA sequence: TGTGCCAGCAGCGTAGGAGGCGCGGGGGCCTTCCACGAGCAGTACTTC. This sequence encodes CASSVGGAGAFHEQYF. The V and J genes are TRBV9 and TRBJ2-7; a weak D match, TRBD2 (7 bases). V shed 0 bases and J shed 5 bases, with 18 bases lying between them. Per germline, CDR1 SGDLS and CDR2 YYNGEE. The CDR3 has 16 amino acids. The variable domain in full, completed from reference TRBV9 and TRBJ2-7, reads DSGVTQTPKHLITATGQRVTLRCSPRSGDLSVYWYQQSLDQGLQFLIQYYNGEERAKGNILERFSAQQFPDLHSELNLSSLELGDSALYFCASSVGGAGAFHEQYFGPGTRLTVT.

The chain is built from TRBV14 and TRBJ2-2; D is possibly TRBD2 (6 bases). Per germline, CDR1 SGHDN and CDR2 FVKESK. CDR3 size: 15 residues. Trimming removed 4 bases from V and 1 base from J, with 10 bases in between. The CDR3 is CASSLSGQNTGELFF. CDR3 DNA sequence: TGTGCCAGCAGCCTTAGCGGTCAGAACACCGGGGAGCTGTTTTTT.